This TCR beta chain was found in a study of PD-L1 blockade in urothelial cancer. Study overall: Most of the 29 patients were men whose urothelial cancer was bladder-origin. Prior exposure to chemotherapy in patients amounted to 0 to 3 regimens received. Blood samples had a median of roughly 140,000 T cells.

CDR3 size: 15 residues. CDR1 is SGHTA and CDR2 is FQGTGA in the germline V gene. V was pared by 5 bases and J by 3 bases, with 3 bases of the junction left unmatched. The time point was: peripheral blood 6 weeks after treatment start. This table comes from immunoSEQ multiplex PCR, and its TCRdb copy is limited to in-frame clones, with some not included. Counted here are tens of thousands of clones, about nine tenths occurring once; the ten biggest clones make up about 11%. V usage is TRBV7-3 and J usage is TRBJ2-3, with TRBD2 matching 12 bases. The specimen comprised PBMCs, sampled around atezolizumab (anti-PD-L1) treatment. This sequence originates from a man aged 55 to 70 with urothelial cancer. The CDR3 coding sequence is TGTGCCAGCAGCGTACTAGCGGGGGGAACAGATACGCAGTATTTT. This gives the protein CASSVLAGGTDTQYF.